This TCR beta chain was sequenced during a study of blood T cell repertoires in COVID-19. Membership in each cohort depended on participant-reported clinical history. The assay was immunoSEQ multiplex PCR, and TCRdb's table has in-frame clones only and misses some. The repertoire consists of some 300,000 clones, with around 90% occurring once and the leading ten covering approximately 1%. The sequenced sample was PBMCs or T cells enriched from blood (not recorded which). This clonotype originated in a woman younger than 45 who had recovered from COVID-19.

CDR3: CASSSYRDRSSGANVLTF. The CDR3 DNA sequence: TGTGCCAGCAGCTCCTACCGGGACAGGAGCTCTGGGGCCAACGTCCTGACTTTC. The genes are TRBV7-9 and TRBJ2-6, with 8 bases aligning to TRBD1. The CDR3 is 18 residues long. CDR1 and CDR2 (germline): SEHNR, FQNEAQ (reference sequence). V dropped 4 bases and J dropped 0; count of bases not matched to a gene: 8.